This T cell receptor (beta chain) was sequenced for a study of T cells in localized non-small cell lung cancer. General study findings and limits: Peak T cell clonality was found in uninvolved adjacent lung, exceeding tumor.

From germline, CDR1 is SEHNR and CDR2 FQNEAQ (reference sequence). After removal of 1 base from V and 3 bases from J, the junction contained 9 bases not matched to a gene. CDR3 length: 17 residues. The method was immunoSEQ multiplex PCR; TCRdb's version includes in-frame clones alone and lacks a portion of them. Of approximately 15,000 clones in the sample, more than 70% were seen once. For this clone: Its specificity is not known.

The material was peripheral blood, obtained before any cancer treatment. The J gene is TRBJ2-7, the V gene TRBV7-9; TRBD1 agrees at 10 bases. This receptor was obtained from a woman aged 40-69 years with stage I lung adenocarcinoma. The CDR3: CASSLDLLGTGDYEQYF. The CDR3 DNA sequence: TGTGCCAGCAGCTTAGACCTATTAGGGACAGGGGACTACGAGCAGTACTTC.